Included here is one T cell receptor (beta chain) sequence, with context. Data came from immunoSEQ multiplex PCR; TCRdb stores just in-frame clones and leaves some out. Among around 300,000 clones, just over 85% were seen once, and the ten largest hold 3%. The data originate from a study of blood T cell repertoires in COVID-19. This clonotype originated in a woman in her thirties with active or convalescent COVID-19. Sequencing was done on a sample of peripheral blood.

In DNA form, the CDR3 reads TGTGCCAGCAGTGCGGGCGCTGTTAGCAATCAGCCCCAGCATTTT. This codes for CASSAGAVSNQPQHF. This sequence joins TRBV6-2 or TRBV6-3 and TRBJ1-5; D is unresolved. Trimming took 5 bases from V and 0 from J, leaving 11 bases between them. The CDR3 is 15 residues long. Looked up from germline, CDR1 is MNHEY and CDR2 is SVGEGT.